This T cell receptor (beta chain) was retrieved from a study of blood T cell repertoires in COVID-19. About the study: T cells, B-cell-depleted T cells, or PBMCs provided the cDNA or gDNA that served as material.

Per the original methods: Nucleated cell number was recorded as an estimate derived from reference gene primer amplification. Using immunoSEQ multiplex PCR, the repertoire was profiled, and TCRdb retains in-frame clones only, with some absent. V, J and clone size reflect that table, while D and trimming were determined from the DNA. The sample yields 15,000 to 20,000 clones, roughly three quarters seen once. This sequence was found in a man in his sixties with acute or convalescent COVID-19. The sequenced sample consisted of peripheral blood.

CDR3 bases: TGTGCCAGCAGCCCCGGTTCTGACACCATATATTTT. It yields the protein CASSPGSDTIYF. V is TRBV5-6 and J is TRBJ1-3, with D unresolved. The CDR3 loop spans 12 amino acids. CDR1 is SGHDT and CDR2 is YYEEEE in the germline V gene. The germline V and J ends were trimmed by 4 bases and 8 bases, with 10 bases remaining between them. Supplemented by reference TRBV5-6 and TRBJ1-3, the full variable domain reads DAGVTQSPTHLIKTRGQQVTLRCSPKSGHDTVSWYQQALGQGPQFIFQYYEEEERQRGNFPDRFSGHQFPNYSSELNVNALLLGDSALYLCASSPGSDTIYFGEGSWLTVV.